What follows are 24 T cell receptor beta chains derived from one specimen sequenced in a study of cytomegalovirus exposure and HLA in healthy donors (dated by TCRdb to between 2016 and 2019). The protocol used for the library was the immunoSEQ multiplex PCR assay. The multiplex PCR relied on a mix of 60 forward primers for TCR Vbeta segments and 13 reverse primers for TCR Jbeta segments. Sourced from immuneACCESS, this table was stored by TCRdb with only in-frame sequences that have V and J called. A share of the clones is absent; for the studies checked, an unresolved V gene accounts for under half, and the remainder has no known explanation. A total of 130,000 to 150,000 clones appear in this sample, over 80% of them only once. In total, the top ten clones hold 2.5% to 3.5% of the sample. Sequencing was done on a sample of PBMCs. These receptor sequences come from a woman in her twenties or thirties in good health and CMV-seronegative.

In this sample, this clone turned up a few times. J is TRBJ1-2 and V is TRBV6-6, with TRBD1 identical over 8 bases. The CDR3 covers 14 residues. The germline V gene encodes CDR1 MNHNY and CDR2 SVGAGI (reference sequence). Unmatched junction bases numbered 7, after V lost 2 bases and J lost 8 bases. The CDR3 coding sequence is TGTGCCAGCAGTTACCAAGACAGGGGCACGGGCTACACCTTC. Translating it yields CASSYQDRGTGYTF.

CDR3 sequence: CASSPQAGDIYNEQFF. In nucleotides, the CDR3 is TGTGCCAGCAGTCCTCAAGCGGGAGACATATACAATGAGCAGTTCTTC. V gene TRBV28 combines with J gene TRBJ2-1, with 8 bases matching TRBD2. This CDR3 region has 16 residues. With 5 bases clipped from V and 4 bases from J, the junction kept 10 bases outside the gene matches. Germline assignment: CDR1 MDHEN and CDR2 SYDVKM.

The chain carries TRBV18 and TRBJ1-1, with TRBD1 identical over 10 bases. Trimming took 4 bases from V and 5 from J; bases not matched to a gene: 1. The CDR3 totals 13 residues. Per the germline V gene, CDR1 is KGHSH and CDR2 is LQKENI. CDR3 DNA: TGTGCCAGCTCACGGGACAGGGGTACTGAAGCTTTCTTT. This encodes CASSRDRGTEAFF.

The CDR3 bases are TGTGCCAGCAGCCAAGCGGAGGGAGGGAGGAGGGAGCAGTACTTC. It translates to CASSQAEGGRREQYF. The chain combines TRBV4-2 with TRBJ2-7, with 7 bases fitting TRBD2. Germline-derived CDR1 and CDR2 are LGHNA and YNFKEQ. This CDR3 has 15 amino acids. J was trimmed by 7 bases and V by 1 base; bases with no gene match: 10.

The CDR3 sequence: CASSYSSGGKLFF. DNA for the CDR3: TGTGCCAGCAGTTACTCTTCAGGGGGAAAACTGTTTTTT. The rearrangement uses TRBV6-6 and TRBJ1-4; TRBD1 matches at 7 bases. Germline V lookup: CDR1 MNHNY, CDR2 SVGAGI (reference sequence). This CDR3 has 13 amino acids. V trimming: 0 bases; J trimming: 10 bases; junction bases outside the gene matches: 2.

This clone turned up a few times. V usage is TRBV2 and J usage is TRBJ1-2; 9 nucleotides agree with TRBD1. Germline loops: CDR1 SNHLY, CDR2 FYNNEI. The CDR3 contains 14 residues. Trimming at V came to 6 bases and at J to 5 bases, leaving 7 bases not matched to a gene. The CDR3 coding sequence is TGTGCCAGCAGCCCCGGGACAGGGCGATATGGCTACACCTTC. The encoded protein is CASSPGTGRYGYTF.

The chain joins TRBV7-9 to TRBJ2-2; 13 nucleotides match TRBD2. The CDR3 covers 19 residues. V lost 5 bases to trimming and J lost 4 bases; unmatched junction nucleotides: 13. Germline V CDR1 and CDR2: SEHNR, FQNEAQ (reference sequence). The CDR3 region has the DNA TGTGCCAGCAGCCGAATCCGGACTAGCGGGAGAGGAGCCACCGGGGAGCTGTTTTTT. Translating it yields CASSRIRTSGRGATGELFF.

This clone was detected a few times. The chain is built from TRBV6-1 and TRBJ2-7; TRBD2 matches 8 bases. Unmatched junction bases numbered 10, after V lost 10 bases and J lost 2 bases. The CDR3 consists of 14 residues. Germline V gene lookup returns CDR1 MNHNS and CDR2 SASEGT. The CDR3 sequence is CATAAGTRTYEQYF. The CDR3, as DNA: TGTGCCACCGCCGCCGGGACTAGGACCTACGAGCAGTACTTC.

The CDR3 nucleotides read TGTGCCAGCAGTGTAGGGACAGGATCTTACGAGCAGTACTTC. As protein: CASSVGTGSYEQYF. The gene calls are TRBV2 and TRBJ2-7; 8 nucleotides match TRBD1. This CDR3 spans 14 amino acids. Losses at the gene ends were 4 bases for V and 4 bases for J; bases not matched to a gene: 6. CDR1 and CDR2 (germline): SNHLY, FYNNEI.

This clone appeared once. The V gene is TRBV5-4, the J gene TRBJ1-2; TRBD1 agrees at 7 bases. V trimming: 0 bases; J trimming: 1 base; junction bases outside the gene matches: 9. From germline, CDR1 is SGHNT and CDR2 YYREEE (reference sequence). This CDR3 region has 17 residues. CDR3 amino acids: CASSLAAWGTDNYGYTF. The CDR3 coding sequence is TGTGCCAGCAGCTTGGCAGCTTGGGGGACAGATAACTATGGCTACACCTTC.

The CDR3 is CSVGGTAGLVDTQYF. The CDR3 DNA reads TGCAGCGTTGGGGGGACTGCAGGTTTGGTAGATACGCAGTATTTT. The chain recombines TRBV29-1 with TRBJ2-3; D might be TRBD2 (6 bases). The CDR3 extends over 15 amino acids. Between the trimmed V and J ends, which lost 4 bases and 5 bases, there was a span of 19 bases. Germline V gene data show CDR1 as SQVTM and CDR2 as ANQGSEA.

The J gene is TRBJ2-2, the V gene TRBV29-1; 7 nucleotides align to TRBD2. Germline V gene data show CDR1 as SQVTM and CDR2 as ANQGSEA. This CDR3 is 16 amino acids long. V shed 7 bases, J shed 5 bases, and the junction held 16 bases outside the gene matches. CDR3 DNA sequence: TGCAGCGCCCTAGGGGCCCGACTAGCTGGGACCGGGGAGCTGTTTTTT. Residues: CSALGARLAGTGELFF.

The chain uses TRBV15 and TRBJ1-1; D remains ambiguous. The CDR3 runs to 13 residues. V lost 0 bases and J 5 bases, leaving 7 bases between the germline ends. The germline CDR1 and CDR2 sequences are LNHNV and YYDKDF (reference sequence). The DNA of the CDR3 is TGTGCCACCAGCAGAGAGCTGCGGACTGAAGCTTTCTTT. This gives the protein CATSRELRTEAFF.

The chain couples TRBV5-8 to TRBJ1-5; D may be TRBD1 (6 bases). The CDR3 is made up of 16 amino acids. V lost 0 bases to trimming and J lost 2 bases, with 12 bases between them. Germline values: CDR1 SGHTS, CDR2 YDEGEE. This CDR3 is CASSLGRQDRNQPQHF. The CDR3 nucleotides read TGTGCCAGCAGCTTGGGGAGACAGGATCGCAATCAGCCCCAGCATTTT.

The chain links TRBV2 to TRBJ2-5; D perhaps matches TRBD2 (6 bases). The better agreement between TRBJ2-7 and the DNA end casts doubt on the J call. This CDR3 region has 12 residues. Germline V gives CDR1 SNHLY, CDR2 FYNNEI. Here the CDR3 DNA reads TGTGCCAGCAGGGGGGGTCCCTACGAGCAGTACTTC. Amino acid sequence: CASRGGPYEQYF.

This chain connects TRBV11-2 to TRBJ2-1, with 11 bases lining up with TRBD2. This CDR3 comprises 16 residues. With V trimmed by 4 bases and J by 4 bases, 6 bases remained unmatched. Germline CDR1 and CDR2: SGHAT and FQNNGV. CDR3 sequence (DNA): TGTGCCAGCAGCTCACAACTAGCGGGGGTATACAATGAGCAGTTCTTC. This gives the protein CASSSQLAGVYNEQFF. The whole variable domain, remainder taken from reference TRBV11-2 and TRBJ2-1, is EAGVAQSPRYKIIEKRQSVAFWCNPISGHATLYWYQQILGQGPKLLIQFQNNGVVDDSQLPKDRFSAERLKGVDSTLKIQPAKLEDSAVYLCASSSQLAGVYNEQFFGPGTRLTVL.

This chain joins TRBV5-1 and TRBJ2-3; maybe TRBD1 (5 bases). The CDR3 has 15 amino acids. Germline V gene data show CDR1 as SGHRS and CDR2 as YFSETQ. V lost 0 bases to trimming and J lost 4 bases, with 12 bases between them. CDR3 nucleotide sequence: TGCGCCAGCAGCTTGGAGGGCAGGGATGCAGATACGCAGTATTTT. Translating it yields CASSLEGRDADTQYF.

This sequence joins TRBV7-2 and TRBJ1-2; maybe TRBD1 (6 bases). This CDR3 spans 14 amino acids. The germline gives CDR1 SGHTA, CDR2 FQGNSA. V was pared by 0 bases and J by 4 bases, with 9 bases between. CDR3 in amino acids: CASSLAARGYGYTF. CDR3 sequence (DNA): TGTGCCAGCAGCTTAGCGGCCAGGGGCTATGGCTACACCTTC.

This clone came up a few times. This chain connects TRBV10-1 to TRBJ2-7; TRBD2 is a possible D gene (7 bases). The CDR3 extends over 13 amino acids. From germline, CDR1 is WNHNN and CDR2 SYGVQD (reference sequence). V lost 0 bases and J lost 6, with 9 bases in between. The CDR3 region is CASSESGGPEQYF. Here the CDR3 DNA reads TGCGCCAGCAGTGAGTCGGGGGGGCCCGAGCAGTACTTC.

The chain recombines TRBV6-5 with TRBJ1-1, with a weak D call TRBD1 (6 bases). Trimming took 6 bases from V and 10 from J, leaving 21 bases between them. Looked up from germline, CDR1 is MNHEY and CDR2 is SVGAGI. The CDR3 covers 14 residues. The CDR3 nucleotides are TGTGCCAGCAGAGCAACACAGGGTCTCTACGCAGCTTTCTTT. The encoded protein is CASRATQGLYAAFF.

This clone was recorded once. CDR3 protein: CASSPDSNYGYTF. For the CDR3, the DNA is TGTGCCAGCAGCCCTGACAGTAACTATGGCTACACCTTC. The gene calls are TRBV5-4 and TRBJ1-2, with TRBD1 as a possible D gene (5 bases). CDR3 size: 13 residues. Germline CDR1 and CDR2: SGHNT and YYREEE (reference sequence). V lost 4 bases and J 1 base, leaving 8 bases between the germline ends.

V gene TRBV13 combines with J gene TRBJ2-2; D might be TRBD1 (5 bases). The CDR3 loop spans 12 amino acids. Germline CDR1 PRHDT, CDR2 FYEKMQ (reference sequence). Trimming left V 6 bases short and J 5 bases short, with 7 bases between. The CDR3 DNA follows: TGTGCCAGCAGGAAGGGGACCGGGGAGCTGTTTTTT. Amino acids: CASRKGTGELFF. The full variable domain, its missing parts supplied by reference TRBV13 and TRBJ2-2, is AAGVIQSPRHLIKEKRETATLKCYPIPRHDTVYWYQQGPGQDPQFLISFYEKMQSDKGSIPDRFSAQQFSDYHSELNMSSLELGDSALYFCASRKGTGELFFGEGSRLTVL.

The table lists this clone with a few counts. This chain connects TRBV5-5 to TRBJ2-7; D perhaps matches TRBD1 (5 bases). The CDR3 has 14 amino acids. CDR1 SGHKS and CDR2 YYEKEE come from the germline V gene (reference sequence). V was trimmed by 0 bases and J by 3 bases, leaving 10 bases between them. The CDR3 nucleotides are TGTGCCAGCAGCTTGGCGCCAGGGCACTACGAGCAGTACTTC. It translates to CASSLAPGHYEQYF.

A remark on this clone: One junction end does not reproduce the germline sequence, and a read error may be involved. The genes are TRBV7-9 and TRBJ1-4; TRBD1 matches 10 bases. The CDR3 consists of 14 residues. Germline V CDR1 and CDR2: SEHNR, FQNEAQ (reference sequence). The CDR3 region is CSSSFGTGDEKLFF. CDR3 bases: TGTTCCAGCAGCTTCGGGACAGGGGATGAAAAACTGTTTTTT.